This TCR beta chain is from a study of breast tumors, draining lymph nodes, adjacent tissues. TCRdb passed the multiplex PCR reads through MiXCR, listing each CDR3 protein once. The sample carries 120,000 to 150,000 distinct CDR3 sequences, about 31% recorded once. Samples came from axillary lymph nodes draining the breast cancer. Points from the study as a whole: Luminal-like breast cancer showed significantly greater tumor-nontumor repertoire similarity than basal-like breast cancer did. Data fit most tumor T cells coming from lymph node, expanding in tumor. Tumors had less TCR diversity than lymph nodes, more than nontumor tissue. That most tumor T cells come from lymph nodes remained unproven.

As regards this clonotype: Its antigen remains unidentified. A read error may account for a junction end that differs from germline.

Germline CDR1 SGHVS, CDR2 FNYEAQ. The CDR3 totals 15 residues. The sequence came from a female donor with breast cancer. Some clones in this sample may be carry-over from other donors' samples. The gene calls are TRBV7-6 and TRBJ2-1, with TRBD2 identical over 11 bases. The source material was axillary lymph node tissue. The CDR3 loop reads CASSVAGGLTDTQFF. CDR3 nucleotides: TGTGCCAGCAGCGTAGCGGGGGGGCTGACAGATACGCAGTTCTTC.